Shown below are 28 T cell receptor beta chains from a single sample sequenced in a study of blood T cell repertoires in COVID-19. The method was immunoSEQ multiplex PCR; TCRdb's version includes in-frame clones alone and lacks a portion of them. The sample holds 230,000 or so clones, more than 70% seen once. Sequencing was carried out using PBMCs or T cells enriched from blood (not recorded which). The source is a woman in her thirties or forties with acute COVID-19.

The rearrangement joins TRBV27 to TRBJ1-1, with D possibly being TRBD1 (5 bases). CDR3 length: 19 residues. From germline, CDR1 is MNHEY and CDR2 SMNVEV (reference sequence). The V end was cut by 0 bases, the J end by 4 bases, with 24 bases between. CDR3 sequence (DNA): TGTGCCAGCAGTTTATCTTCGTTCTGGGACTCGAAACGGGGCACTGAAGCTTTCTTT. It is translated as CASSLSSFWDSKRGTEAFF.

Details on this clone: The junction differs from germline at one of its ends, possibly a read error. CDR3 in DNA: TGTGCCAGCAGCTTGGGAACGGCCCCCAGGGAGGATTTT. Its translation is CASSLGTAPREDF. The gene calls are TRBV5-6 and TRBJ1-3, with D tentatively TRBD1 (5 bases). The CDR3 covers 13 residues. Germline lookup yields CDR1 SGHDT and CDR2 YYEEEE.

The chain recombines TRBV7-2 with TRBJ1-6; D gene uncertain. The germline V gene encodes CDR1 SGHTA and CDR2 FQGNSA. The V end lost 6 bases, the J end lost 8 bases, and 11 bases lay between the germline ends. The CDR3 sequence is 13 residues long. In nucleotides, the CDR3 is TGTGCCAGCAGGGCTATACAGTATTCACCCCTCCACTTT. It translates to CASRAIQYSPLHF. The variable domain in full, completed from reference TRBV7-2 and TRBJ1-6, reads GAGVSQSPSNKVTEKGKDVELRCDPISGHTALYWYRQSLGQGLEFLIYFQGNSAPDKSGLPSDRFSAERTGGSVSTLTIQRTQQEDSAVYLCASRAIQYSPLHFGNGTRLTVT.

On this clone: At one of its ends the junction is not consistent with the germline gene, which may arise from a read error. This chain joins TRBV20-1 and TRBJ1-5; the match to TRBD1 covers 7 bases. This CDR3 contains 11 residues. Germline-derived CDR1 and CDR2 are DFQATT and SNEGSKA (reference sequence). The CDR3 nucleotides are TGCAGTGCTCTTGTTCACGGGACAGCCAATTTT. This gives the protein CSALVHGTANF.

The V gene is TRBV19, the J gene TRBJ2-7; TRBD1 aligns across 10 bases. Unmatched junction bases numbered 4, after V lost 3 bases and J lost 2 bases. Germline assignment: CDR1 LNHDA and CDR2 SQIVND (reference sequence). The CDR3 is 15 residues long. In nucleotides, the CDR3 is TGTGCCAGTAGTATGAGGACAGGGGGTGCCTACGAGCAGTACGTC. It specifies CASSMRTGGAYEQYV.

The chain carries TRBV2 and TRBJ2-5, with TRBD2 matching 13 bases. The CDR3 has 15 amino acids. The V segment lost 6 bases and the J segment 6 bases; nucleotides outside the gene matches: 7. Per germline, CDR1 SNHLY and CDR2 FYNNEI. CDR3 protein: CASSLLAGGLQTQYF. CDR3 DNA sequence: TGTGCCAGCAGCCTACTAGCGGGAGGGCTCCAGACCCAGTACTTC.

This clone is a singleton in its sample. This CDR3 reads CASSARTGNTGELFF. In nucleotides, the CDR3 is TGTGCCAGCAGTGCACGGACAGGGAACACCGGGGAGCTGTTTTTT. This chain joins TRBV2 and TRBJ2-2; 7 bases fit TRBD1. Looked up from germline, CDR1 is SNHLY and CDR2 is FYNNEI. This CDR3 contains 15 residues. With V trimmed by 4 bases and J by 1 base, 3 bases remained unmatched.

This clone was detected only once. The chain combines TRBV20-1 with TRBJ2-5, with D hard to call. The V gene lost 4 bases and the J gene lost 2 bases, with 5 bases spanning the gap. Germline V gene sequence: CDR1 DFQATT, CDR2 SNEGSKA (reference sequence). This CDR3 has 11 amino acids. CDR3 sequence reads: CSAKLQETQYF. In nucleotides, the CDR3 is TGCAGTGCTAAACTACAAGAGACCCAGTACTTC.

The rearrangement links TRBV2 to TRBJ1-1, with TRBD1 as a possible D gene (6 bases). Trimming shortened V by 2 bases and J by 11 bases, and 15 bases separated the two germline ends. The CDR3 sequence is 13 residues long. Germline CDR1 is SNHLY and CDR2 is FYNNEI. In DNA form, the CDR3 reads TGTGCCAGCAGTGAAATCAGGGCAGGGGAGGCTTTCTTT. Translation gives CASSEIRAGEAFF.

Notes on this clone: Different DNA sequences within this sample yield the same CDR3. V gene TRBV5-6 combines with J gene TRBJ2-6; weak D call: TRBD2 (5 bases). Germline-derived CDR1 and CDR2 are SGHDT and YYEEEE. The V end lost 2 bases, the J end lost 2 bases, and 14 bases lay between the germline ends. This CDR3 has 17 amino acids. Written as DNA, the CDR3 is TGTGCCAGCAGCTTATCATCGGGGAGCACTGGGGCCAACGTCCTGACTTTC. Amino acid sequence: CASSLSSGSTGANVLTF.

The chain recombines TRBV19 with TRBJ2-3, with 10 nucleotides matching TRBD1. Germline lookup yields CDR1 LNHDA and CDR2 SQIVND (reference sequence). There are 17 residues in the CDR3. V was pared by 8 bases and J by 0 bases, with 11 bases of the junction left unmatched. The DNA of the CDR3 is TGTGCCAGTCGTCGACAGGGGGCGGGGTACAGCACAGATACGCAGTATTTT. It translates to CASRRQGAGYSTDTQYF.

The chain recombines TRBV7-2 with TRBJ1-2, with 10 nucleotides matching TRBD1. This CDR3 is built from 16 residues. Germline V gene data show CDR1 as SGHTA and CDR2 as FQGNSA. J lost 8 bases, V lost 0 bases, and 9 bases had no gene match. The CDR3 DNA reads TGTGCCAGCAGCTTAGCCCCGGGACAGGGGTCCCTCGGCTACACCTTC. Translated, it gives CASSLAPGQGSLGYTF.

CDR3 region: CASRTAGGNQPQHF. CDR3 sequence (DNA): TGTGCCAGCAGAACAGCCGGGGGCAATCAGCCCCAGCATTTT. The V call is TRBV6-5, the J call TRBJ1-5; D call uncertain. CDR1 MNHEY and CDR2 SVGAGI come from the germline V gene. V was shortened by 6 bases and J by 2 bases, with 11 bases between the two germline ends. This CDR3 region has 14 residues.

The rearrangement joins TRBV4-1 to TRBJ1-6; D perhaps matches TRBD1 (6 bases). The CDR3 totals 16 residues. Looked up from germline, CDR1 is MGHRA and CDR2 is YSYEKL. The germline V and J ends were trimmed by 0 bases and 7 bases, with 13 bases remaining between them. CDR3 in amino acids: CASSQDQGQGNSPLHF. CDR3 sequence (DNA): TGCGCCAGCAGCCAAGACCAGGGACAAGGCAATTCACCCCTCCACTTT.

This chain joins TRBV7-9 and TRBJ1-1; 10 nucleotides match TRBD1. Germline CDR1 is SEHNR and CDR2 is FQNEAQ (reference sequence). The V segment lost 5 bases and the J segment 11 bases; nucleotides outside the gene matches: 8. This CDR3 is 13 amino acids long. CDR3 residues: CASSRGDRGTAFF. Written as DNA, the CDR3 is TGTGCCAGCAGCCGGGGGGACAGGGGTACGGCTTTCTTT.

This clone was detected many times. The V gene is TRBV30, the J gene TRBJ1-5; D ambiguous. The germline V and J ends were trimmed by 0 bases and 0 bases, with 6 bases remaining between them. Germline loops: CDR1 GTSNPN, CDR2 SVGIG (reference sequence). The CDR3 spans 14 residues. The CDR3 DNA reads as TGTGCCTGGAGTGTGTGGAGTAGCAATCAGCCCCAGCATTTT. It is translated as CAWSVWSSNQPQHF.

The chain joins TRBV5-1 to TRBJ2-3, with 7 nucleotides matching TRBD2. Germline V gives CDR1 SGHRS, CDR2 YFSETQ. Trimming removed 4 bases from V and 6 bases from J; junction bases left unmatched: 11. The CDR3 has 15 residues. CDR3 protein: CASSTGLVGGDTQYF. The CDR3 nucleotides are TGCGCCAGCAGCACCGGACTAGTAGGAGGGGATACGCAGTATTTT.

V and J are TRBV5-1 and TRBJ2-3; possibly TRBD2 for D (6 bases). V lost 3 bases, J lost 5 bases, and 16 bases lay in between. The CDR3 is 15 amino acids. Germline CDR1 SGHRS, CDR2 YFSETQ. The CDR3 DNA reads TGCGCCAGCAGCTCCTCGGGAGAGTCTCTAGATACGCAGTATTTT. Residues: CASSSSGESLDTQYF.

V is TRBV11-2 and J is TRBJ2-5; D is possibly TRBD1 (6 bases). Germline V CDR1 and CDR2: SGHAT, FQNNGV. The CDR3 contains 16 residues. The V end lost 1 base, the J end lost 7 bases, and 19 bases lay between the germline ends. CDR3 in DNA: TGTGCCAGCAGCTTAGGGATATACGGGCAGGGGATGACCCAGTACTTC. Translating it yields CASSLGIYGQGMTQYF. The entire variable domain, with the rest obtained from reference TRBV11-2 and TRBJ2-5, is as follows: EAGVAQSPRYKIIEKRQSVAFWCNPISGHATLYWYQQILGQGPKLLIQFQNNGVVDDSQLPKDRFSAERLKGVDSTLKIQPAKLEDSAVYLCASSLGIYGQGMTQYFGPGTRLLVL.

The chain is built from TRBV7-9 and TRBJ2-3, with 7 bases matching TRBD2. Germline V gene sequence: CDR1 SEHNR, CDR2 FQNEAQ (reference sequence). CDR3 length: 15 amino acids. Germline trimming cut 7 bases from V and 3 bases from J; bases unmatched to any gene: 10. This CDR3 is CASNPAGVGTDTQYF. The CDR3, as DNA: TGTGCCAGCAACCCCGCGGGAGTAGGGACAGATACGCAGTATTTT.

The DNA for the CDR3 is TGTGCCAGCTCCGCAGGACTAGCGTGGTACGAGCAGTACTTC. It translates to CASSAGLAWYEQYF. The chain couples TRBV27 to TRBJ2-7; 9 nucleotides line up with TRBD2. CDR3 size: 14 residues. CDR1 is MNHEY and CDR2 is SMNVEV in the germline V gene (reference sequence). V shed 8 bases, J shed 4 bases, and the junction held 9 bases outside the gene matches.

The chain's CDR3 is CSASRGNEKLFF. For the CDR3, the DNA is TGCAGTGCTAGTCGGGGAAATGAAAAACTGTTTTTT. The rearrangement joins TRBV20-1 to TRBJ1-4; D not resolved. Trimming pared 3 bases from V and 5 bases from J, leaving 7 bases between. The CDR3 runs to 12 residues. Germline V gene sequence: CDR1 DFQATT, CDR2 SNEGSKA (reference sequence).

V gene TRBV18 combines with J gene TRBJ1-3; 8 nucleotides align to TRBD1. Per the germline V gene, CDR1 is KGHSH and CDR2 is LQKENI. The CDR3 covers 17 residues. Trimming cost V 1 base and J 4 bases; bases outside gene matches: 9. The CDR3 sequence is CASSPRSWGTGGNTIYF. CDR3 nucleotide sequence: TGTGCCAGCTCACCACGATCATGGGGGACAGGAGGAAACACCATATATTTT. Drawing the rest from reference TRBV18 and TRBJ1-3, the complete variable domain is NAGVMQNPRHLVRRRGQEARLRCSPMKGHSHVYWYRQLPEEGLKFMVYLQKENIIDESGMPKERFSAEFPKEGPSILRIQQVVRGDSAAYFCASSPRSWGTGGNTIYFGEGSWLTVV.

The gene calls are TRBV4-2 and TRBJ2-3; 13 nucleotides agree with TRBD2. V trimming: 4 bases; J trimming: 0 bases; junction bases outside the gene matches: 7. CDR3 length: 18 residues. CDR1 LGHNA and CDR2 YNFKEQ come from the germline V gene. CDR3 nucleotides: TGTGCCAGCAGCCGACTAGCGGGGGGCAAGATAAGCACAGATACGCAGTATTTT. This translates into CASSRLAGGKISTDTQYF.

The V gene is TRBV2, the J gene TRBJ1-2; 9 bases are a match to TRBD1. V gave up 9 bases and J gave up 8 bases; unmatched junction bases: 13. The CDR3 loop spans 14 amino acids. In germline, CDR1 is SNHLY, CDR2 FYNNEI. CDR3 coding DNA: TGTGCCAGTAGTCCCCTACAGGGGGCAGGGGGCTACACCTTC. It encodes CASSPLQGAGGYTF.

In nucleotides, the CDR3 is TGTGCCAGCAGCTTGGGTCGGGGAGGTGAAGGCTACACCTTC. This encodes CASSLGRGGEGYTF. The V and J genes are TRBV5-6 and TRBJ1-2; D call uncertain. Germline-derived CDR1 and CDR2 are SGHDT and YYEEEE. The CDR3 runs 14 residues. The V end was cut by 0 bases, the J end by 8 bases, with 14 bases between.

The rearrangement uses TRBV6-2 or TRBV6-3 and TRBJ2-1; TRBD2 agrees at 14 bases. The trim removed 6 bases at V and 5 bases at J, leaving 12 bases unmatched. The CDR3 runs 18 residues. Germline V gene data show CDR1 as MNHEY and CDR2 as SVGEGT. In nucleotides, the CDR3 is TGTGCCAGCAGCCACCCCGGGACTAGCGGGAGTTTCCACAATGAGCAGTTCTTC. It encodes CASSHPGTSGSFHNEQFF.

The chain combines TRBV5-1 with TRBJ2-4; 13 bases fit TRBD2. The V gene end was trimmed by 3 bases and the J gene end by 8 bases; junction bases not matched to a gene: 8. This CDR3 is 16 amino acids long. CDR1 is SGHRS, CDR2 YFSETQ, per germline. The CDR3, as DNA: TGCGCCAGCAGCTCAAGGACTAGCGGGAGATCAGACATTCAGTACTTC. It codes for CASSSRTSGRSDIQYF.